Below are 29 T cell receptor beta chains sequenced from a single sample in a study of tissue T cells after allogeneic stem cell transplantation. The data were produced by immunoSEQ multiplex PCR, yet TCRdb's version contains in-frame clones alone and is incomplete. The table lists approximately 47,000 clones, less than 75% of them singletons. The material sequenced was sorted cells pooled from one or two spleens. All receptors derive from a pool of C57BL/6 mice in good health.

Remarks on this clone: Any gene name here is a mouse gene name. Read sequence stops 1 residue before the CDR3 end, and the germline J gene provides the missing end. V and J are TRBV15 and TRBJ1-1; no firm D call. The V gene's germline CDR1 is SGHND and CDR2 FRSKSL. Trimming stripped 1 base from V and 4 bases from J, with 7 bases between. There are 13 residues in the CDR3. Here the CDR3 reads CASSLDRGTEVFF. The sequenced part of the CDR3 DNA is TGTGCCAGCAGTTTAGACAGAGGCACAGAAGTCTTC.

This clone has just a few counts. Gene names and germline match the mouse. The observed sequence ends 1 residue before the CDR3 terminus, with the missing tail filled in from the germline J gene. This chain uses TRBV3 with TRBJ2-7; D unclear. Trimming took off 1 base at V and 3 bases at J, with 4 bases between the two ends. Germline CDR1 is SNHLY and CDR2 is FYNGKV (reference sequence). This CDR3 has 12 amino acids. The CDR3 spells CASSLGVYEQYF. The covered CDR3 bases are TGTGCCAGCAGCTTAGGAGTCTATGAACAGTAC.

In the case of this clone: Gene names are mouse gene names. Read sequence stops 1 residue before the CDR3 end, and the germline J gene provides the missing end. The chain is built from TRBV29 and TRBJ1-4; D is unresolved. The CDR3 extends over 15 amino acids. The germline CDR1 and CDR2 sequences are MSHET and SYDVDS. Trimming cost V 5 bases and J 0 bases, with 10 bases left between them. This CDR3 reads CASSPLQISNERLFF. Partial CDR3 DNA: TGTGCTAGCAGTCCCCTCCAGATTTCCAACGAAAGATTATTT. Filled out from reference TRBV29 and TRBJ1-4, the complete variable domain reads DMKVTQMPRYLIKRMGENVLLECGQDMSHETMYWYRQDPGLGLQLIYISYDVDSNSEGDIPKGYRVSRKKREHFSLILDSAKTNQTSVYFCASSPLQISNERLFFGHGTKLSVL.

Notes on this clone: Mouse gene names and germline throughout. The read terminates 1 residue before the CDR3 end, so the remaining end is supplied by the germline J gene. V gene TRBV5 combines with J gene TRBJ1-4, with D hard to call. The V gene's germline CDR1 is LGHNA and CDR2 YNLKQL (reference sequence). Trimming removed 4 bases from V and 0 bases from J, with 6 bases in between. The CDR3 has 14 residues. CDR3 amino acids: CASSRAISNERLFF. Incomplete CDR3 DNA: TGTGCCAGCAGCCGGGCCATTTCCAACGAAAGATTATTT.

A word on this clone: Mouse germline and gene names are used. CDR3 protein: CASLDWGSQNTLYF. CDR3 DNA, as far as it was read: TGTGCCAGCCTAGACTGGGGTAGTCAAAACACCTTGTAC. J is TRBJ2-4 and V is TRBV13-2; 8 positions agree with TRBD2. The CDR3 end lies 1 residue beyond the end of the read and is filled in from the germline J gene. CDR1 is NNHNN and CDR2 is SYGAGS in the germline V gene (reference sequence). The CDR3 runs to 14 residues. Germline trimming cut 7 bases from V and 0 bases from J; bases unmatched to any gene: 4.

A note on this clone: Gene names are the mouse ones. The sequenced fragment ends 1 residue before the CDR3 boundary, so the rest is inferred from the germline J gene. This chain connects TRBV1 to TRBJ1-1; D is undetermined. Germline V gives CDR1 NSQYPW, CDR2 LRSPGD (reference sequence). V dropped 0 bases and J dropped 1 base, with 6 bases sitting between them. The CDR3 has 14 amino acids. Here the CDR3 reads CTCSADHRNTEVFF. The CDR3 DNA, read in part, is TGCACCTGCAGTGCAGACCACAGAAACACAGAAGTCTTC. Drawing the rest from reference TRBV1 and TRBJ1-1, the complete variable domain is VTLLEQNPRWRLVPRGQAVNLRCILKNSQYPWMSWYQQDLQKQLQWLFTLRSPGDKEVKSLPGADYLATRVTDTELRLQVANMSQGRTLYCTCSADHRNTEVFFGKGTRLTVV.

A note on this clone: Genes here carry mouse names. The CDR3 end is not reached by the read, which stops 1 residue before it; the germline J gene fills it in. The genes are TRBV3 and TRBJ2-4; possibly TRBD1 for D (5 bases). CDR1 and CDR2 from the germline V gene are SNHLY and FYNGKV (reference sequence). This CDR3 has 15 amino acids. Trimming removed 1 base at V and 0 bases at J, with 8 bases between. The sequenced CDR3 bases are TGTGCCAGCAGCTTAGAGACAGCTAGTCAAAACACCTTGTAC. Its translation: CASSLETASQNTLY. The entire CDR3 reads CASSLETASQNTLYF.

In this sample, this clone turned up a few times. Germline and genes here are mouse. The read is 1 residue too short to cover the CDR3 end, so that end is filled in from the germline J gene. J is TRBJ2-7 and V is TRBV15; the D gene is possibly TRBD2 (5 bases). Germline lookup yields CDR1 SGHND and CDR2 FRSKSL. The germline V and J ends were trimmed by 1 base and 4 bases, with 8 bases remaining between them. The CDR3 spans 13 residues. Partial CDR3 DNA: TGTGCCAGCAGTTTAGGCTGGGCTTATGAACAGTAC. Protein sequence: CASSLGWAYEQY. The full-length CDR3 reads as CASSLGWAYEQYF.

This clone appeared a few times. Gene names refer to mouse genes. The CDR3 end falls 1 residue outside the read, so it is completed with the germline J gene. J is TRBJ2-7 and V is TRBV12-1, with 7 positions matching TRBD2. Germline V gives CDR1 SGHSN, CDR2 HYEKVE. Unmatched junction bases numbered 2, after V lost 0 bases and J lost 1 base. This CDR3 region has 14 residues. Incomplete CDR3 DNA: TGTGCCAGCTCTCTCGAGGGACTGTCCTATGAACAGTAC. As protein: CASSLEGLSYEQY. From start to end, the CDR3 is CASSLEGLSYEQYF.

Remarks on this clone: Genes and germline come from the mouse. The observed sequence ends 1 residue before the CDR3 terminus, with the missing tail filled in from the germline J gene. Different DNA sequences within this sample yield the same CDR3. The gene calls are TRBV12-2 and TRBJ2-5, with TRBD2 matching over 11 bases. The V segment lost 0 bases and the J segment 3 bases; nucleotides outside the gene matches: 1. Germline loops: CDR1 SGHLS, CDR2 HYDKME. The CDR3 has 15 amino acids. CDR3 bases read: TGTGCCAGCTCTCTCGACTGGGGGGGTCAAGACACCCAGTAC. Translated, it gives CASSLDWGGQDTQY. In full, the CDR3 is CASSLDWGGQDTQYF. Full variable domain (remainder filled in from reference TRBV12-2 and TRBJ2-5): NSGVVQSPRYIIKGKGERSILKCIPISGHLSVAWYQQTQGQELKFFIQHYDKMERDKGNLPSRFSVQQFDDYHSEMNMSALELEDSAVYFCASSLDWGGQDTQYFGPGTRLLVL.

This clone was seen a few times. Gene names are mouse gene names. Sequencing ends 1 residue short of the CDR3 end; the germline J gene provides the rest. The chain is built from TRBV13-3 and TRBJ1-3; D is perhaps TRBD1 (6 bases). V lost 6 bases and J 0 bases, leaving 10 bases between the germline ends. The CDR3 runs 14 residues. Germline CDR1 NNHDY, CDR2 SYVADS. This CDR3 reads CASMDSFSGNTLYF. The CDR3 bases that were read are TGTGCCAGCATGGACAGCTTTTCTGGAAATACGCTCTAT.

Comment on this clone: Gene names follow the mouse nomenclature. The CDR3 extends 1 residue past the end of the read, so its final part is completed from the germline J gene. At the DNA level, this CDR3 is encoded by other sequences in the same sample as well. The chain joins TRBV16 to TRBJ2-1, with D hard to call. Trimming pared 5 bases from V and 0 bases from J, leaving 5 bases between. Germline lookup yields CDR1 SGHSA and CDR2 FRNQAP. This CDR3 region has 13 residues. The CDR3 bases that were read are TGTGCAAGCAGCAGAGATAACTATGCTGAGCAGTTC. Translation gives CASSRDNYAEQF. The CDR3 as a whole reads CASSRDNYAEQFF.

This clone occurred once. Here the gene names and germline are mouse. The read gets to within 1 residue of the CDR3 end, and the germline J gene fills in the rest. J is TRBJ2-4 and V is TRBV5, with a weak D call TRBD2 (6 bases). The CDR3 extends over 16 amino acids. Trimming shortened V by 0 bases and J by 1 base, and 11 bases separated the two germline ends. Germline CDR1 is LGHNA and CDR2 is YNLKQL (reference sequence). Partial CDR3 DNA: TGTGCCAGCAGCCAAGACGGGGGGACGGGTCAAAACACCTTGTAC. Translated: CASSQDGGTGQNTLY. The CDR3 reads in full as CASSQDGGTGQNTLYF.

A note on this clone: The germline and genes are mouse ones. With the read ending 1 residue before the CDR3 end, the germline J gene is used to fill in that end. This chain uses TRBV5 with TRBJ2-2; TRBD1 agrees at 9 bases. Germline CDR1 and CDR2: LGHNA and YNLKQL (reference sequence). J gave up 3 bases and V 4 bases, and 6 bases lay outside the gene matches. This CDR3 is built from 16 residues. The covered CDR3 bases are TGTGCCAGCAGCCCAAAGGACAGGGGACACACCGGGCAGCTCTAC. Residues: CASSPKDRGHTGQLY. The whole CDR3 is CASSPKDRGHTGQLYF.

On this clone itself: The germline and genes are mouse ones. The read stops 1 residue short of the end of the CDR3; the missing end is completed from the germline J gene. V is TRBV19 and J is TRBJ1-4; 9 bases match TRBD1. Unmatched junction bases numbered 3, after V lost 5 bases and J lost 1 base. The length of the CDR3 is 15 residues. Germline-derived CDR1 and CDR2 are FNHDT and SITEND (reference sequence). The CDR3 loop reads CASSGTGSSNERLFF. The part of the CDR3 DNA that was read is TGTGCCAGCAGCGGGACAGGGAGTTCCAACGAAAGATTATTT.

As concerns this clone: Gene labels here are mouse ones. The read halts 1 residue ahead of the CDR3 end, with the missing end drawn from the germline J gene. V usage is TRBV19 and J usage is TRBJ1-6; D might be TRBD1 (5 bases). Being an ORF, TRBJ1-6 has a function that is uncertain. CDR1 and CDR2 (germline): FNHDT, SITEND (reference sequence). Trimming removed 3 bases from V and 7 bases from J, with 5 bases in between. This CDR3 contains 12 residues. CDR3 DNA (partial): TGTGCCAGCAGTAGGACAAATTCGCCCCTCTAC. Translation gives CASSRTNSPLY. In full, the CDR3 reads CASSRTNSPLYF.

About this clone: Germline and genes: mouse. The read halts 1 residue ahead of the CDR3 end, with the missing end drawn from the germline J gene. This rearrangement joins TRBV13-3 to TRBJ2-7; 11 positions agree with TRBD2. This CDR3 has 14 residues. The trim removed 5 bases at V and 5 bases at J, leaving 6 bases unmatched. CDR1 and CDR2 (germline): NNHDY, SYVADS. The sequenced part of the CDR3 DNA is TGTGCCAGCAGACCCGGGACTGGGGGTGATGAACAGTAC. Protein sequence: CASRPGTGGDEQY. The whole CDR3 protein reads CASRPGTGGDEQYF.

Turning to this clone: Mouse germline and gene names are used. The sequenced part of the CDR3 DNA is TGTGCAAGCAGCTTAGAGAACAGGGGGGGAGCTGAGCAGTTC. It is translated as CASSLENRGGAEQF. The CDR3, in full, reads CASSLENRGGAEQFF. The gene calls are TRBV16 and TRBJ2-1, with D tentatively TRBD1 (8 bases). Read sequence stops 1 residue before the CDR3 end, and the germline J gene provides the missing end. V lost 0 bases, J lost 7 bases, and 13 bases lay in between. Germline CDR1 is SGHSA and CDR2 is FRNQAP. This CDR3 spans 15 amino acids.

On this clone: Gene names and germline refer to mouse. Read data end 1 residue before the CDR3 end; the end is taken from the germline J gene. The rearrangement links TRBV13-3 to TRBJ1-4; 10 nucleotides line up with TRBD1. The CDR3 length is 16 residues. The junction had 4 bases not matched to a gene; V was cut back by 5 bases and J by 0 bases. The germline gives CDR1 NNHDY, CDR2 SYVADS. This chain's CDR3 is CASSDRGLFSNERLFF. The sequenced CDR3 bases are TGTGCCAGCAGCGACAGGGGGCTCTTTTCCAACGAAAGATTATTT.

Comment on this clone: Mouse names are used for the genes. The CDR3 end falls 1 residue outside the read, so it is completed with the germline J gene. This chain links TRBV13-3 with TRBJ2-1, with 10 bases aligning to TRBD2. V was clipped by 2 bases and J by 5 bases; unmatched bases: 1. Germline assignment: CDR1 NNHDY and CDR2 SYVADS. The length of the CDR3 is 14 residues. CDR3 bases read: TGTGCCAGCAGTGACTGGGGGGGCCATGCTGAGCAGTTC. It codes for CASSDWGGHAEQF. The CDR3 as a whole reads CASSDWGGHAEQFF.

Points on this clone: Gene labels here are mouse ones. Read coverage stops 1 residue before the CDR3 terminus; the germline J gene supplies the remainder. The chain joins TRBV16 to TRBJ2-3; D is ambiguous. The CDR3 consists of 14 residues. Trimming left V 0 bases short and J 0 bases short, with 4 bases between. In germline, CDR1 is SGHSA, CDR2 FRNQAP. The CDR3 protein is CASSLEGSAETLYF. The DNA read from the CDR3 is TGTGCAAGCAGCTTAGAAGGTAGTGCAGAAACGCTGTAT.

Notes on this clone: Gene names and germline refer to mouse. Read sequence stops 1 residue before the CDR3 end, and the germline J gene provides the missing end. The genes are TRBV4 and TRBJ2-4, with 9 positions matching TRBD2. Trimming removed 4 bases from V and 7 bases from J; junction bases left unmatched: 3. The V gene's germline CDR1 is LGHDT and CDR2 YNNKQL (reference sequence). The CDR3 consists of 13 residues. Partial CDR3 DNA: TGTGCCAGCAGCTGGGCTGGGGGGGACACCTTGTAC. Protein: CASSWAGGDTLY. The whole CDR3 region reads CASSWAGGDTLYF.

On this clone: The genes are named according to mouse. The read is 1 residue too short to cover the CDR3 end, so that end is filled in from the germline J gene. The chain has TRBV19 and TRBJ2-4; a weak D match, TRBD2 (5 bases). Germline CDR1 reads FNHDT; CDR2 reads SITEND (reference sequence). V gave up 1 base and J gave up 4 bases, with 7 bases separating them. The CDR3 has 13 amino acids. CDR3 sequence: CASSITGENTLYF. Incomplete CDR3 DNA: TGTGCCAGCAGTATAACTGGTGAAAACACCTTGTAC.

Notes on this clone: Each gene name is a mouse one. From the germline J gene comes the end of the CDR3, since the read stops 1 residue before it. The chain carries TRBV12-1 and TRBJ2-7, with D possibly matching TRBD1 (6 bases). Between the trimmed V and J ends, which lost 1 base and 4 bases, there was a span of 10 bases. The CDR3 sequence is 13 residues long. CDR1 is SGHSN and CDR2 is HYEKVE in the germline V gene. Incomplete CDR3 DNA: TGTGCCAGCTCTCTAGAGGGGGTATATGAACAGTAC. Residues: CASSLEGVYEQY. The whole CDR3 sequence reads CASSLEGVYEQYF.

As regards this clone: The genes are named according to mouse. The observed sequence ends 1 residue before the CDR3 terminus, with the missing tail filled in from the germline J gene. The gene calls are TRBV24 and TRBJ1-3; 10 nucleotides match TRBD1. Germline CDR1 reads KGHTA; CDR2 reads FRNEEI. The ends lost 7 bases at V and 8 bases at J; junction bases unmatched: 8. The CDR3 has 14 amino acids. CDR3 region: CASKGDRGGDTLYF. The DNA read from the CDR3 is TGTGCCAGCAAGGGGGACAGGGGAGGGGATACGCTCTAT.

On this clone: Each gene name is a mouse one. The CDR3 end falls 1 residue outside the read, so it is completed with the germline J gene. This chain connects TRBV14 to TRBJ2-7; D unresolved. This CDR3 spans 9 amino acids. Germline V gene data show CDR1 as SGHDT and CDR2 as FRDEAV. With 3 bases removed from V and 5 bases from J, the gap between germline ends came to 0 bases. The DNA read from the CDR3 is TGTGCCAGCAGTTATGAACAGTAC. Protein: CASSYEQY. The whole CDR3 region reads CASSYEQYF.

For this clone: Mouse names are used for the genes. Read sequence stops 1 residue before the CDR3 end, and the germline J gene provides the missing end. The chain employs TRBV1 and TRBJ1-1; the D gene is possibly TRBD1 (6 bases). The V end lost 1 base, the J end lost 9 bases, and 9 bases lay between the germline ends. This CDR3 spans 12 amino acids. In germline, CDR1 is NSQYPW, CDR2 LRSPGD (reference sequence). Incomplete CDR3 DNA: TGCACCTGCAGTGCAGGGGGGGCGAAAGTCTTC. Translated, it gives CTCSAGGAKVF. The CDR3 in its entirety is CTCSAGGAKVFF.

For this clone: The gene names given are mouse names. The CDR3 loop is CTCSGIPGYEQYF. The part of the CDR3 DNA that was read is TGCACCTGCAGTGGAATCCCGGGATATGAACAGTAC. The chain carries TRBV1 and TRBJ2-7, with no clear D. The read falls 1 residue short of the CDR3 end, and the missing part is taken from the germline J gene. V was trimmed by 4 bases and J by 4 bases, leaving 11 bases between them. The CDR3 runs 13 residues. Germline-derived CDR1 and CDR2 are NSQYPW and LRSPGD (reference sequence).

This clone has just a few counts. Germline and genes here are mouse. CDR3 sequence reads: CASGAGLGEGEQYF. The sequenced part of the CDR3 DNA is TGTGCCAGCGGTGCCGGACTGGGGGAGGGAGAACAGTAC. The V gene is TRBV13-2, the J gene TRBJ2-7, with 10 bases matching TRBD2. The CDR3 end is not reached by the read, which stops 1 residue before it; the germline J gene fills it in. The CDR3 spans 14 residues. Per the germline V gene, CDR1 is NNHNN and CDR2 is SYGAGS (reference sequence). The junction had 7 bases not matched to a gene; V was cut back by 3 bases and J by 7 bases.